The 27 T cell receptor beta chains in this list originate from one sample, sequenced in a study of shared clonotypes between healthy human individuals. Only in-frame clones appear in the TCRdb table, and some are missing; sequencing was by immunoSEQ multiplex PCR. In the table there are 2 million to 2.5 million clones, approximately 94% of which are singletons. Sequencing was performed on naive CD4+ T cells sorted from blood. Subset here: CD45RA+ positively selected. The receptors derive from a man between 18 and 35 years old in good health.

In regard to this clone: Different DNA sequences within this sample yield the same CDR3. The chain links TRBV30 to TRBJ1-5, with D perhaps TRBD1 (6 bases). V was shortened by 1 base and J by 4 bases, with 11 bases between the two germline ends. This CDR3 has 14 residues. Germline V gene data show CDR1 as GTSNPN and CDR2 as SVGIG (reference sequence). The CDR3, as DNA: TGTGCCTGGAGTGGTGGGGGGCGAAATCAGCCCCAGCATTTT. Protein product: CAWSGGGRNQPQHF.

Of note for this clone: The sample contains more than one DNA sequence encoding this CDR3. The rearrangement uses TRBV2 and TRBJ1-5; D gene ambiguous. The CDR3 covers 14 residues. CDR1 and CDR2 (germline): SNHLY, FYNNEI. V was pared by 7 bases and J by 0 bases, with 10 bases between. The CDR3 region has the DNA TGTGCCAGCACGGGAAGTTATAGCAATCAGCCCCAGCATTTT. This codes for CASTGSYSNQPQHF.

The rearrangement joins TRBV7-9 to TRBJ2-1, with 9 bases fitting TRBD2. Losses at the gene ends were 7 bases for V and 6 bases for J; bases not matched to a gene: 13. Germline values: CDR1 SEHNR, CDR2 FQNEAQ (reference sequence). This CDR3 comprises 16 residues. The CDR3 spells CASTRRAGGPGNEQFF. The DNA for the CDR3 is TGTGCCAGCACTCGTAGGGCGGGAGGGCCTGGCAATGAGCAGTTCTTC. Drawing the rest from reference TRBV7-9 and TRBJ2-1, the complete variable domain is DTGVSQNPRHKITKRGQNVTFRCDPISEHNRLYWYRQTLGQGPEFLTYFQNEAQLEKSRLLSDRFSAERPKGSFSTLEIQRTEQGDSAMYLCASTRRAGGPGNEQFFGPGTRLTVL.

The chain has TRBV9 and TRBJ2-1; no clear D gene. Per the germline V gene, CDR1 is SGDLS and CDR2 is YYNGEE. V lost 3 bases and J lost 6, with 19 bases in between. CDR3 length: 16 amino acids. CDR3 amino acids: CASSGRGVGLGNEQFF. The DNA of the CDR3 is TGTGCCAGCAGCGGGAGAGGAGTAGGCTTGGGCAATGAGCAGTTCTTC.

V usage is TRBV9 and J usage is TRBJ2-3; 8 nucleotides match TRBD2. CDR1 is SGDLS and CDR2 is YYNGEE in the germline V gene. Unmatched junction bases numbered 14, after V lost 0 bases and J lost 2 bases. The CDR3 runs 19 residues. CDR3 coding DNA: TGTGCCAGCAGCGTAGGGTCTACGGGGACTAGGTTATTCACAGATACGCAGTATTTT. Translated: CASSVGSTGTRLFTDTQYF. The whole variable domain, remainder taken from reference TRBV9 and TRBJ2-3, is DSGVTQTPKHLITATGQRVTLRCSPRSGDLSVYWYQQSLDQGLQFLIQYYNGEERAKGNILERFSAQQFPDLHSELNLSSLELGDSALYFCASSVGSTGTRLFTDTQYFGPGTRLTVL.

The V gene is TRBV18, the J gene TRBJ1-6, with D unclear. Germline loops: CDR1 KGHSH, CDR2 LQKENI. The CDR3 runs 13 residues. Trimming left V 2 bases short and J 5 bases short, with 4 bases between. The CDR3 DNA sequence: TGTGCCAGCTCACCATATCATAATTCACCCCTCCACTTT. Amino acids: CASSPYHNSPLHF.

V usage is TRBV5-4 and J usage is TRBJ2-1; 7 positions match TRBD2. The CDR3 runs 14 residues. V dropped 4 bases and J dropped 15; count of bases not matched to a gene: 16. The germline CDR1 and CDR2 sequences are SGHNT and YYREEE (reference sequence). CDR3 sequence: CASSPVGAGGSPFF. CDR3 nucleotides: TGTGCCAGCAGCCCGGTGGGAGCAGGCGGGAGCCCGTTCTTC.

The genes are TRBV28 and TRBJ1-5, with D perhaps matching TRBD1 (6 bases). CDR3 length equals 17 residues. The V end lost 2 bases, the J end lost 0 bases, and 14 bases lay between the germline ends. Germline V gives CDR1 MDHEN, CDR2 SYDVKM. CDR3 DNA sequence: TGTGCCAGCAGTTTAGCGCGTCAGGGGATTAGCAATCAGCCCCAGCATTTT. Its translation: CASSLARQGISNQPQHF.

The chain uses TRBV2 and TRBJ2-5; no clear D gene. The CDR3 is 15 residues long. Germline V lookup: CDR1 SNHLY, CDR2 FYNNEI. V lost 7 bases and J lost 5, with 20 bases in between. The CDR3 protein is CASTPELARAETQYF. CDR3 coding DNA: TGTGCCAGCACTCCTGAGCTCGCTAGGGCGGAGACCCAGTACTTC.

The chain recombines TRBV27 with TRBJ1-6; TRBD1 agrees at 10 bases. The V gene end was trimmed by 5 bases and the J gene end by 8 bases; junction bases not matched to a gene: 0. CDR1 MNHEY and CDR2 SMNVEV come from the germline V gene (reference sequence). The length of the CDR3 is 13 residues. The CDR3 bases are TGTGCCAGCAGTGGGACAGGGGATTCACCCCTCCACTTT. Its translation is CASSGTGDSPLHF.

This chain connects TRBV5-1 to TRBJ1-1; 7 nucleotides match TRBD1. This CDR3 spans 17 amino acids. CDR1 SGHRS and CDR2 YFSETQ come from the germline V gene. V lost 0 bases to trimming and J lost 5 bases; unmatched junction nucleotides: 13. CDR3 DNA sequence: TGCGCCAGCAGCTTGGGGGAGTACGACAGGGCGGGGACTGAAGCTTTCTTT. Its translation is CASSLGEYDRAGTEAFF.

J is TRBJ1-5 and V is TRBV4-1; perhaps TRBD1 as D (5 bases). CDR1 MGHRA and CDR2 YSYEKL come from the germline V gene. Trimming took 1 base from V and 7 from J, leaving 17 bases between them. The CDR3 is 16 amino acids. The CDR3 coding sequence is TGCGCCAGCAGCCAAGTTGACAGATGGATCGGACAGCCCCAGCATTTT. Its translation is CASSQVDRWIGQPQHF.

The chain is built from TRBV29-1 and TRBJ2-1; perhaps TRBD1 as D (6 bases). Germline CDR1 SQVTM, CDR2 ANQGSEA. The germline V and J ends were trimmed by 0 bases and 9 bases, with 12 bases remaining between them. The CDR3 totals 13 residues. CDR3 in amino acids: CSVEEQGSGEQFF. CDR3 DNA sequence: TGCAGCGTTGAAGAACAGGGAAGCGGTGAGCAGTTCTTC.

The gene calls are TRBV14 and TRBJ1-1, with D perhaps matching TRBD1 (5 bases). This CDR3 spans 16 amino acids. V was shortened by 1 base and J by 1 base, with 13 bases between the two germline ends. Germline CDR1 and CDR2: SGHDN and FVKESK. The CDR3 region has the DNA TGTGCCAGCAGCCAAGTAATGGGACCGGCGAACACTGAAGCTTTCTTT. As protein: CASSQVMGPANTEAFF.

The gene calls are TRBV7-2 and TRBJ2-3; tentative D call: TRBD2 (5 bases). In germline, CDR1 is SGHTA, CDR2 FQGNSA. CDR3 size: 14 residues. Trimming stripped 5 bases from V and 4 bases from J, with 13 bases between. CDR3 sequence reads: CASSRGPAPDTQYF. CDR3 sequence (DNA): TGTGCCAGCAGCCGCGGGCCGGCCCCAGATACGCAGTATTTT.

This sequence joins TRBV7-2 and TRBJ2-5; no clear D. The germline V and J ends were trimmed by 1 base and 2 bases, with 11 bases remaining between them. Germline V gene data show CDR1 as SGHTA and CDR2 as FQGNSA. The CDR3 sequence is 15 residues long. In DNA, the CDR3 is TGTGCCAGCAGCTTAGTCGGGCTGGCACAAGAGACCCAGTACTTC. Residues: CASSLVGLAQETQYF.

This sequence joins TRBV2 and TRBJ2-1; D perhaps matches TRBD1 (6 bases). The CDR3 is made up of 13 amino acids. Germline CDR1 SNHLY, CDR2 FYNNEI. V was pared by 8 bases and J by 8 bases, with 16 bases between. This chain's CDR3 is CASRRDIGYEQFF. The CDR3 nucleotides are TGTGCCAGCCGCCGGGACATCGGCTATGAGCAGTTCTTC.

The chain carries TRBV30 and TRBJ2-3; 10 bases align to TRBD1. The CDR3 is 14 amino acids. From germline, CDR1 is GTSNPN and CDR2 SVGIG (reference sequence). V lost 2 bases and J lost 5; bases outside the gene matches: 4. CDR3 in amino acids: CAWSYGQGVDTQYF. CDR3 bases: TGTGCCTGGAGTTACGGACAGGGGGTAGATACGCAGTATTTT.

The V gene is TRBV5-6, the J gene TRBJ1-2; 10 bases agree with TRBD1. The V gene end was trimmed by 4 bases and the J gene end by 4 bases; junction bases not matched to a gene: 7. This CDR3 has 15 residues. Germline CDR1 SGHDT, CDR2 YYEEEE. The CDR3 sequence is CASSRDRGRSYGYTF. CDR3 nucleotides: TGTGCCAGCAGCCGTGACAGGGGGCGCTCCTATGGCTACACCTTC.

This rearrangement joins TRBV18 to TRBJ2-5; D is possibly TRBD2 (6 bases). CDR3 length equals 12 residues. The ends were cut back, 8 bases at V and 5 bases at J, with 12 bases in the middle. CDR1 is KGHSH and CDR2 is LQKENI in the germline V gene. The CDR3 is CASAQEGETQYF. Here the CDR3 DNA reads TGTGCCAGCGCCCAGGAGGGCGAGACCCAGTACTTC.

The chain employs TRBV30 and TRBJ1-3; 8 bases are a match to TRBD1. CDR1 is GTSNPN and CDR2 is SVGIG in the germline V gene (reference sequence). The CDR3 is made up of 14 amino acids. V shed 4 bases, J shed 3 bases, and the junction held 5 bases outside the gene matches. The CDR3 DNA sequence: TGTGCCTGGACCCCCAGGGGGCTTGGAAACACCATATATTTT. Amino acids: CAWTPRGLGNTIYF.

The chain combines TRBV29-1 with TRBJ1-2; TRBD1 aligns across 7 bases. Trimming cost V 2 bases and J 8 bases; bases outside gene matches: 8. Germline CDR1 reads SQVTM; CDR2 reads ANQGSEA. CDR3 length equals 13 residues. CDR3 sequence (DNA): TGCAGCGTTGAACCCCAGGGGGAATTAGGCTACACCTTC. Its protein product is CSVEPQGELGYTF.

Worth noting for this clone: This CDR3 is also generated by other DNA sequences in the sample. The chain has TRBV5-1 and TRBJ2-5, with 9 nucleotides matching TRBD1. In germline, CDR1 is SGHRS, CDR2 YFSETQ. There are 14 residues in the CDR3. The V and J ends lost 2 bases and 2 bases, in that order; junction bases with no gene match: 1. In nucleotides, the CDR3 is TGCGCCAGCAGCTTTGGACAGGGGCAAGAGACCCAGTACTTC. The encoded protein is CASSFGQGQETQYF.

Comments on this clone: Distinct nucleotide sequences in the sample also encode this CDR3. This chain uses TRBV6-5 with TRBJ1-1; D is unclear. This CDR3 region has 13 residues. Germline assignment: CDR1 MNHEY and CDR2 SVGAGI. Trimming shortened V by 8 bases and J by 1 base, and 11 bases separated the two germline ends. The CDR3 bases are TGTGCCAGCCGCGGAGCGGGGAACACTGAAGCTTTCTTT. Its protein product is CASRGAGNTEAFF.

This clone occurred once. The chain joins TRBV29-1 to TRBJ2-4; D is perhaps TRBD1 or TRBD2 (7 bases each). The CDR3 runs to 13 residues. Germline V gives CDR1 SQVTM, CDR2 ANQGSEA. The V end was cut by 6 bases, the J end by 5 bases, with 14 bases between. This CDR3 is CSVNQGGQNIQYF. The DNA for the CDR3 is TGCAGCGTAAACCAGGGGGGGCAAAACATTCAGTACTTC. Using reference TRBV29-1 and TRBJ2-4 for the parts outside the CDR3, the full variable domain is SAVISQKPSRDICQRGTSLTIQCQVDSQVTMMFWYRQQPGQSLTLIATANQGSEATYESGFVIDKFPISRPNLTFSTLTVSNMSPEDSSIYLCSVNQGGQNIQYFGAGTRLSVL.

This chain uses TRBV5-1 with TRBJ2-2; TRBD2 agrees at 10 bases. Looked up from germline, CDR1 is SGHRS and CDR2 is YFSETQ. Trimming at V came to 6 bases and at J to 1 base, leaving 9 bases not matched to a gene. The CDR3 consists of 17 residues. CDR3 loop: CASNPGLAALNTGELFF. DNA for the CDR3: TGCGCCAGCAACCCAGGACTAGCGGCCTTGAACACCGGGGAGCTGTTTTTT.

J is TRBJ2-2 and V is TRBV5-1; D is unresolved. Trimming took 1 base from V and 0 from J, leaving 4 bases between them. Germline V CDR1 and CDR2: SGHRS, YFSETQ. The CDR3 consists of 14 residues. CDR3 DNA sequence: TGCGCCAGCAGCTTGTACGCGAACACCGGGGAGCTGTTTTTT. Amino acid sequence: CASSLYANTGELFF. Supplemented by reference TRBV5-1 and TRBJ2-2, the full variable domain reads KAGVTQTPRYLIKTRGQQVTLSCSPISGHRSVSWYQQTPGQGLQFLFEYFSETQRNKGNFPGRFSGRQFSNSRSEMNVSTLELGDSALYLCASSLYANTGELFFGEGSRLTVL.